What follows are 9 T cell receptor beta chains derived from one specimen sequenced in a study of T-cell memory formation after mild COVID-19 (dated by TCRdb to the early 2020s). The library was generated by 5' RACE. Sequencing was carried out with an Illumina NovaSeq 6000. TCRdb reprocessing: public reads trimmed at Q25 with fastp, clones called with MiXCR, in-frame beta chains kept. When rows share a CDR3 protein, they turn into one entry using the most common DNA and genes. The sample contains about 68,000 distinct CDR3 sequences, approximately 16% of them found a single time. 31% of the sample lies in the top ten. Material for sequencing was PBMCs or a T cell subset sorted from them (not recorded which). Every receptor here comes from an adult woman who had mild COVID-19 (a few samples of this study predate the infection). The sample titles of this study are shuffled in the database, so cell type and time point are left out; the donor was told from shared clones.

The chain uses TRBV5-1 and TRBJ2-2; 9 nucleotides match TRBD1. Losses at the gene ends were 4 bases for V and 15 bases for J; bases not matched to a gene: 7. CDR1 and CDR2 (germline): SGHRS, YFSETQ. There are 12 residues in the CDR3. CDR3 in DNA: TGCGCCAGCAGCCGGGGACAGGGTTCGATGTTTTTT. Its translation: CASSRGQGSMFF.

This chain joins TRBV12-3 or TRBV12-4 and TRBJ1-2, with TRBD1 matching over 7 bases. The CDR3 has 13 amino acids. The V segment lost 7 bases and the J segment 7 bases; nucleotides outside the gene matches: 9. The CDR3: CASTADRLFGYTF. In DNA, the CDR3 is TGTGCCAGCACCGCGGACAGGCTCTTTGGCTACACCTTC.

This clonotype has more than one count but fewer than ten. The genes are TRBV12-3 or TRBV12-4 and TRBJ1-1, with 8 nucleotides matching TRBD1. There are 14 residues in the CDR3. V was clipped by 5 bases and J by 11 bases; unmatched bases: 13. In DNA form, the CDR3 reads TGTGCCAGCAGTCATACGGGACAGGTCATTCGGGCTTTCTTT. Amino acid sequence: CASSHTGQVIRAFF.

This clonotype appeared a single time. The rearrangement links TRBV9 to TRBJ2-7; possible D gene TRBD1, 6 bases. The germline V and J ends were trimmed by 0 bases and 3 bases, with 7 bases remaining between them. CDR1 and CDR2 from the germline V gene are SGDLS and YYNGEE. The CDR3 covers 13 residues. The CDR3 DNA reads TGTGCCAGCAGCGTAGCAGGGGACTACGAGCAGTACTTC. This translates into CASSVAGDYEQYF.

This clonotype came up a few times. The rearrangement uses TRBV28 and TRBJ1-4; no clear D gene. CDR1 and CDR2 (germline): MDHEN, SYDVKM. This CDR3 is built from 15 residues. V was shortened by 5 bases and J by 0 bases, with 10 bases between the two germline ends. CDR3 residues: CASSPRHPTNEKLFF. CDR3 in DNA: TGTGCCAGCAGTCCCAGACACCCAACTAATGAAAAACTGTTTTTT.

There are a few counts of this clonotype. The gene calls are TRBV7-9 and TRBJ2-1; D call uncertain. There are 8 residues in the CDR3. Trimming stripped 8 bases from V and 10 bases from J, with 3 bases between. Germline V lookup: CDR1 SEHNR, CDR2 FQNEAQ (reference sequence). The DNA for the CDR3 is TGTGCCAGCGGGGAGCAGTTCTTC. Translation gives CASGEQFF.

The chain carries TRBV4-2 and TRBJ2-7; D ambiguous. V was shortened by 0 bases and J by 5 bases, with 8 bases between the two germline ends. The CDR3 has 13 residues. Germline assignment: CDR1 LGHNA and CDR2 YNFKEQ. Here the CDR3 reads CASSQEGPDEQYF. In DNA form, the CDR3 reads TGTGCCAGCAGCCAAGAAGGGCCCGACGAGCAGTACTTC.

This clonotype was found many times. The V and J genes are TRBV29-1 and TRBJ2-4; D ambiguous. V was cut by 4 bases and J by 3 bases, with 10 bases left in between. This CDR3 is built from 13 residues. Germline CDR1 is SQVTM and CDR2 is ANQGSEA. For the CDR3, the DNA is TGCAGCGTTGGTATGGTGAACAAAAACATTCAGTACTTC. It yields the protein CSVGMVNKNIQYF.

The rearrangement uses TRBV19 and TRBJ2-2; 9 bases are shared with TRBD2. The germline V gene has CDR1 LNHDA and CDR2 SQIVND (reference sequence). The V segment lost 7 bases and the J segment 2 bases; nucleotides outside the gene matches: 8. The length of the CDR3 is 16 residues. CDR3 nucleotide sequence: TGTGCCAGTAAGGTTAGCGGGAGTTATAACACCGGGGAGCTGTTTTTT. Its protein product is CASKVSGSYNTGELFF. Complete variable domain (other parts from reference TRBV19 and TRBJ2-2): DGGITQSPKYLFRKEGQNVTLSCEQNLNHDAMYWYRQDPGQGLRLIYYSQIVNDFQKGDIAEGYSVSREKKESFPLTVTSAQKNPTAFYLCASKVSGSYNTGELFFGEGSRLTVL.